These T cell receptor beta chains were read from a single sample in a study of cytomegalovirus exposure and HLA in healthy donors. Using immunoSEQ multiplex PCR, the repertoire was profiled, and TCRdb retains in-frame clones only, with some absent. The data hold roughly 140,000 clones, with approximately 80% observed a single time. Sequenced material: PBMCs. The receptor source for this set is a man aged 40-49 years in good health and CMV-seronegative. CDR3s include the opening cysteine and the closing phenylalanine or tryptophan. The order of the fields is J gene, V gene, D gene, clone size, CDR3 protein, CDR3 DNA. D genes are given only for firm matches. Rows give clone size only sometimes, using once, few, many, or a class for an expanded clone.

J gene: TRBJ2-7; V gene: TRBV5-1; D gene: TRBD2; clone size: .; CDR3 protein: CARDRTSGGFYEQYF; CDR3 DNA: TGCGCCCGGGACCGGACTAGCGGGGGGTTCTACGAGCAGTACTTC
J gene: TRBJ2-3; V gene: TRBV5-1; D gene: TRBD2; clone size: .; CDR3 protein: CASSLGTSGGSTDTQYF; CDR3 DNA: TGCGCCAGCAGCTTAGGGACTAGCGGGGGGAGCACAGATACGCAGTATTTT
J gene: TRBJ2-3; V gene: TRBV5-1; D gene: TRBD2; clone size: .; CDR3 protein: CASSARLAGGTDTQYF; CDR3 DNA: TGCGCCAGCAGCGCACGACTAGCGGGGGGAACAGATACGCAGTATTTT
J gene: TRBJ2-7; V gene: TRBV29-1; D gene: .; clone size: few; CDR3 protein: CSVEENYEQYF; CDR3 DNA: TGCAGCGTTGAAGAAAACTACGAGCAGTACTTC
J gene: TRBJ2-1; V gene: TRBV6-4; D gene: .; clone size: .; CDR3 protein: CASSEQGISYNEQFF; CDR3 DNA: TGTGCCAGCAGTGAGCAGGGAATTTCGTACAATGAGCAGTTCTTC
J gene: TRBJ2-2; V gene: TRBV18; D gene: .; clone size: .; CDR3 protein: CASSPTGSGELFF; CDR3 DNA: TGTGCCAGCTCACCTACAGGCTCCGGGGAGCTGTTTTTT
J gene: TRBJ2-7; V gene: TRBV19; D gene: .; clone size: .; CDR3 protein: CASSPGRQGDTYEQYF; CDR3 DNA: TGTGCCAGTAGTCCAGGGAGGCAGGGGGACACCTACGAGCAGTACTTC
J gene: TRBJ2-5; V gene: TRBV10-3; D gene: .; clone size: .; CDR3 protein: CAISANRVAGETQYF; CDR3 DNA: TGTGCCATCAGCGCAAACCGGGTGGCTGGAGAGACCCAGTACTTC
J gene: TRBJ1-2; V gene: TRBV18; D gene: TRBD1; clone size: .; CDR3 protein: CASSPPTGLDYGYTF; CDR3 DNA: TGTGCCAGCTCACCACCGACAGGGCTTGACTATGGCTACACCTTC
J gene: TRBJ2-3; V gene: TRBV14; D gene: .; clone size: .; CDR3 protein: CASSHRTPLTDTQYF; CDR3 DNA: TGTGCCAGCAGCCATAGGACTCCACTGACAGATACGCAGTATTTT
J gene: TRBJ2-7; V gene: TRBV15; D gene: .; clone size: .; CDR3 protein: CATSREKSGLGEQYF; CDR3 DNA: TGTGCCACCAGCAGAGAGAAGTCAGGGTTGGGTGAGCAGTACTTC
J gene: TRBJ1-1; V gene: TRBV5-1; D gene: TRBD1; clone size: .; CDR3 protein: CASSKDREGGTNTEAFF; CDR3 DNA: TGCGCCAGCAGCAAGGACAGGGAAGGAGGTACGAACACTGAAGCTTTCTTT
J gene: TRBJ1-5; V gene: TRBV7-2; D gene: .; clone size: once; CDR3 protein: CASSPRPQQPQHF; CDR3 DNA: TGTGCCAGCAGCCCTCGTCCGCAGCAGCCCCAGCATTTT
J gene: TRBJ2-3; V gene: TRBV5-8; D gene: TRBD2; clone size: .; CDR3 protein: CASSYRLAGGTDTQYF; CDR3 DNA: TGTGCCAGCAGCTATCGACTAGCGGGGGGCACAGATACGCAGTATTTT
J gene: TRBJ1-1; V gene: TRBV19; D gene: .; clone size: once; CDR3 protein: CASSIGSRDRTEAFF; CDR3 DNA: TGTGCCAGTAGTATTGGGTCCAGGGATCGCACTGAAGCTTTCTTT
J gene: TRBJ1-5; V gene: TRBV2; D gene: TRBD1; clone size: .; CDR3 protein: CASSEATGGMNQPQHF; CDR3 DNA: TGTGCCAGCAGTGAAGCTACAGGGGGGATGAATCAGCCCCAGCATTTT
J gene: TRBJ2-5; V gene: TRBV6-1; D gene: TRBD2; clone size: .; CDR3 protein: CASSEGGGTETQYF; CDR3 DNA: TGTGCCAGCAGTGAAGGGGGAGGGACAGAGACCCAGTACTTC
J gene: TRBJ2-1; V gene: TRBV7-2; D gene: .; clone size: .; CDR3 protein: CASSFRNEQFF; CDR3 DNA: TGTGCCAGCAGCTTTCGCAATGAGCAGTTCTTC
J gene: TRBJ2-5; V gene: TRBV14; D gene: .; clone size: .; CDR3 protein: CASSQDRGGQGAETQYF; CDR3 DNA: TGTGCCAGCAGCCAAGATCGCGGGGGACAAGGGGCCGAGACCCAGTACTTC
J gene: TRBJ1-5; V gene: TRBV19; D gene: .; clone size: .; CDR3 protein: CASSSNQPQHF; CDR3 DNA: TGTGCCAGTAGTTCGAATCAGCCCCAGCATTTT
J gene: TRBJ2-7; V gene: TRBV30; D gene: TRBD2; clone size: .; CDR3 protein: CACSSRLAAYEQYF; CDR3 DNA: TGTGCCTGTTCCTCGAGACTAGCGGCCTACGAGCAGTACTTC
J gene: TRBJ1-1; V gene: TRBV19; D gene: .; clone size: few; CDR3 protein: CASTAPGGSTEAFF; CDR3 DNA: TGTGCCAGTACCGCCCCGGGGGGATCGACTGAAGCTTTCTTT
J gene: TRBJ2-7; V gene: TRBV11-2; D gene: TRBD1; clone size: once; CDR3 protein: CASSLGVGQGTYEQYF; CDR3 DNA: TGTGCCAGCAGCTTAGGGGTGGGACAGGGAACCTACGAGCAGTACTTC
J gene: TRBJ1-1; V gene: TRBV10-1; D gene: .; clone size: .; CDR3 protein: CASSERGGGGTEAFF; CDR3 DNA: TGCGCCAGCAGTGAGAGGGGCGGCGGGGGCACTGAAGCTTTCTTT
J gene: TRBJ1-2; V gene: TRBV11-3; D gene: TRBD1; clone size: .; CDR3 protein: CASSSDRDGYTF; CDR3 DNA: TGTGCCAGCAGCTCGGACAGGGATGGCTACACCTTC
J gene: TRBJ2-7; V gene: TRBV15; D gene: .; clone size: .; CDR3 protein: CATSRAAAGYEQYF; CDR3 DNA: TGTGCCACCAGCAGAGCGGCGGCGGGCTACGAGCAGTACTTC
J gene: TRBJ2-7; V gene: TRBV6-5; D gene: .; clone size: .; CDR3 protein: CASSTMDFSYEQYF; CDR3 DNA: TGTGCCAGCAGTACGATGGACTTTTCCTACGAGCAGTACTTC
J gene: TRBJ1-1; V gene: TRBV30; D gene: TRBD1; clone size: .; CDR3 protein: CAWRGTENTEAFF; CDR3 DNA: TGTGCCTGGAGGGGGACAGAGAACACTGAAGCTTTCTTT
J gene: TRBJ2-4; V gene: TRBV12-5; D gene: .; clone size: .; CDR3 protein: CASAQGQAKNIQYF; CDR3 DNA: TGTGCTAGTGCACAAGGACAAGCCAAAAACATTCAGTACTTC
J gene: TRBJ2-2; V gene: TRBV28; D gene: .; clone size: .; CDR3 protein: CASRLGGLGAGELFF; CDR3 DNA: TGTGCCAGCAGGTTGGGGGGGCTCGGCGCCGGGGAGCTGTTTTTT
J gene: TRBJ1-1; V gene: TRBV10-3; D gene: TRBD1; clone size: .; CDR3 protein: CAIAGQGSAEAFF; CDR3 DNA: TGTGCCATCGCAGGACAGGGGAGCGCTGAAGCTTTCTTT
J gene: TRBJ2-3; V gene: TRBV9; D gene: .; clone size: .; CDR3 protein: CASSDGSSTDTQYF; CDR3 DNA: TGTGCCAGCAGCGACGGTTCTAGCACAGATACGCAGTATTTT
J gene: TRBJ2-4; V gene: TRBV9; D gene: TRBD1; clone size: .; CDR3 protein: CASSVAGDRGPNIQYF; CDR3 DNA: TGTGCCAGCAGCGTAGCTGGCGACAGGGGCCCAAACATTCAGTACTTC
J gene: TRBJ2-2; V gene: TRBV30; D gene: TRBD1; clone size: .; CDR3 protein: CAWSPKTGGIFSAGELFF; CDR3 DNA: TGTGCCTGGAGTCCGAAGACAGGGGGGATTTTTAGCGCCGGGGAGCTGTTTTTT
J gene: TRBJ2-1; V gene: TRBV6-1; D gene: .; clone size: .; CDR3 protein: CASSEALGGLTYNEQFF; CDR3 DNA: TGTGCCAGCAGTGAAGCGCTTGGAGGGCTCACCTACAATGAGCAGTTCTTC
J gene: TRBJ1-1; V gene: TRBV23-1; D gene: TRBD1; clone size: .; CDR3 protein: CASSQCRTGSMNTEAFF; CDR3 DNA: TGCGCCAGCAGTCAATGTCGGACAGGGTCGATGAACACTGAAGCTTTCTTT
J gene: TRBJ2-1; V gene: TRBV4-1; D gene: TRBD2; clone size: .; CDR3 protein: CASSREELAGASSYNEQFF; CDR3 DNA: TGCGCCAGCAGCCGAGAGGAACTAGCGGGGGCTAGCTCCTACAATGAGCAGTTCTTC
J gene: TRBJ1-2; V gene: TRBV10-3; D gene: .; clone size: .; CDR3 protein: CAISANREGDGYTF; CDR3 DNA: TGTGCCATCAGTGCAAACAGGGAGGGCGATGGCTACACCTTC
J gene: TRBJ1-3; V gene: TRBV5-1; D gene: TRBD1; clone size: .; CDR3 protein: CASSLGGTGSGNTIYF; CDR3 DNA: TGCGCCAGCAGCTTGGGAGGGACAGGCTCTGGAAACACCATATATTTT
J gene: TRBJ2-7; V gene: TRBV7-2; D gene: .; clone size: .; CDR3 protein: CASSLFGVGALTEQYF; CDR3 DNA: TGTGCCAGCAGCTTATTTGGGGTGGGGGCGCTTACCGAGCAGTACTTC
J gene: TRBJ1-5; V gene: TRBV19; D gene: .; clone size: .; CDR3 protein: CASSNQKRIQPQHF; CDR3 DNA: TGTGCCAGTAGTAACCAAAAGCGTATACAGCCCCAGCATTTT
J gene: TRBJ2-1; V gene: TRBV5-4; D gene: TRBD1; clone size: .; CDR3 protein: CASSLEILGGHNEQFF; CDR3 DNA: TGTGCCAGCAGCTTGGAAATTCTAGGGGGCCACAATGAGCAGTTCTTC
J gene: TRBJ2-7; V gene: TRBV25-1; D gene: TRBD2; clone size: once; CDR3 protein: CASTPGLPFYEQYF; CDR3 DNA: TGTGCCAGCACCCCGGGACTACCATTCTACGAGCAGTACTTC
J gene: TRBJ1-6; V gene: TRBV5-8; D gene: TRBD1; clone size: .; CDR3 protein: CASSFRGLYNSPLHF; CDR3 DNA: TGTGCCAGCAGCTTCAGGGGGCTCTATAATTCACCCCTCCACTTT
J gene: TRBJ1-5; V gene: TRBV6-5; D gene: TRBD1; clone size: .; CDR3 protein: CASSSRTGYSNQPQHF; CDR3 DNA: TGTGCCAGCAGTTCCAGGACAGGGTATAGCAATCAGCCCCAGCATTTT